These 18 T cell receptor beta chains originate from one sample sequenced in a study of blood T cell repertoires in COVID-19. Assay: immunoSEQ multiplex PCR; the TCRdb copy retains only in-frame clones and omits some. The data hold 60,000 to 100,000 clones, with around nine tenths observed a single time. The material sequenced was peripheral blood. The origin of the receptors is a man aged 50-60 years with active COVID-19.

V usage is TRBV28 and J usage is TRBJ1-1, with D uncertain. CDR1 and CDR2 (germline): MDHEN, SYDVKM. The V gene lost 6 bases and the J gene lost 3 bases, with 14 bases spanning the gap. The CDR3 extends over 14 amino acids. The CDR3 bases are TGTGCCAGCAGGAGGTGGAACGAGGACACTGAAGCTTTCTTT. It is translated as CASRRWNEDTEAFF. The variable domain in full, with the rest retrieved from reference TRBV28 and TRBJ1-1, is DVKVTQSSRYLVKRTGEKVFLECVQDMDHENMFWYRQDPGLGLRLIYFSYDVKMKEKGDIPEGYSVSREKKERFSLILESASTNQTSMYLCASRRWNEDTEAFFGQGTRLTVV.

CDR3 DNA: TGTGCCAGCAGTTTAAAACAGGGGAACACCGGGGAGCTGTTTTTT. Residues: CASSLKQGNTGELFF. J is TRBJ2-2 and V is TRBV28, with D tentatively TRBD1 (6 bases). Trimming stripped 2 bases from V and 1 base from J, with 8 bases between. The CDR3 spans 15 residues. CDR1 is MDHEN, CDR2 SYDVKM, per germline.

The V and J genes are TRBV7-8 and TRBJ2-7; 7 bases map to TRBD2. V was clipped by 0 bases and J by 0 bases; unmatched bases: 5. The CDR3 is 16 residues long. Germline lookup yields CDR1 SGHVS and CDR2 FQNEAQ. The CDR3 protein is CASSLALRLASYEQYF. The CDR3 DNA follows: TGTGCCAGCAGCTTAGCACTACGACTAGCCTCCTACGAGCAGTACTTC.

The V and J genes are TRBV20-1 and TRBJ2-7; 9 nucleotides match TRBD1. J lost 6 bases, V lost 3 bases, and 21 bases had no gene match. The CDR3 totals 18 residues. Germline values: CDR1 DFQATT, CDR2 SNEGSKA (reference sequence). CDR3 in DNA: TGCAGTGCTAGTATCGATCCGGGACAGGGTCGTTTGTCGGGCGAGCAGTACTTC. It is translated as CSASIDPGQGRLSGEQYF.

The chain joins TRBV5-5 to TRBJ1-1; 9 bases are a match to TRBD1. Germline V lookup: CDR1 SGHKS, CDR2 YYEKEE (reference sequence). The length of the CDR3 is 15 residues. The V gene end was trimmed by 4 bases and the J gene end by 4 bases; junction bases not matched to a gene: 8. For the CDR3, the DNA is TGTGCCAGCAGCAGCAACAGGGGGCGAGGCACTGAAGCTTTCTTT. Translated: CASSSNRGRGTEAFF.

V usage is TRBV6-4 and J usage is TRBJ2-3, with 7 bases identical to TRBD1. Per germline, CDR1 MRHNA and CDR2 SNTAGT. The V gene end was trimmed by 3 bases and the J gene end by 3 bases; junction bases not matched to a gene: 3. This CDR3 has 14 amino acids. The CDR3 coding sequence is TGTGCCAGCAGTGAACAGGGGTCGACAGATACGCAGTATTTT. Amino acids: CASSEQGSTDTQYF.

The chain couples TRBV15 to TRBJ2-1; the match to TRBD1 covers 7 bases. CDR1 is LNHNV and CDR2 is YYDKDF in the germline V gene (reference sequence). V shed 0 bases and J 4 bases; nucleotides not matched to a gene: 3. The CDR3 runs to 15 residues. As DNA, the CDR3 is TGTGCCACCAGCAGAGACGGGACAGCATACAATGAGCAGTTCTTC. The encoded protein is CATSRDGTAYNEQFF.

The chain links TRBV5-6 to TRBJ2-2; TRBD2 matches at 14 bases. With 2 bases clipped from V and 6 bases from J, the junction kept 6 bases outside the gene matches. The CDR3 is 17 amino acids. CDR1 SGHDT and CDR2 YYEEEE come from the germline V gene. CDR3 sequence (DNA): TGTGCCAGCAGCTTATCGGGACTAGCGGGAGACGCCGGGGAGCTGTTTTTT. Translation gives CASSLSGLAGDAGELFF.

The chain recombines TRBV19 with TRBJ1-4, with 11 bases aligning to TRBD1. The CDR3 sequence is 16 residues long. The ends lost 5 bases at V and 0 bases at J; junction bases unmatched: 2. Germline V lookup: CDR1 LNHDA, CDR2 SQIVND (reference sequence). Here the CDR3 DNA reads TGTGCCAGTAGTGCGGGACAGGGGGCAACTAATGAAAAACTGTTTTTT. Its translation: CASSAGQGATNEKLFF.

The V gene is TRBV27, the J gene TRBJ2-7; no firm D call. The CDR3 totals 13 residues. Trimming left V 2 bases short and J 2 bases short, with 7 bases between. Germline V lookup: CDR1 MNHEY, CDR2 SMNVEV (reference sequence). The CDR3 here is CASSLGSTYEQYF. The DNA for the CDR3 is TGTGCCAGCAGTTTAGGCAGTACCTACGAGCAGTACTTC.

The chain combines TRBV5-6 with TRBJ2-5; 7 bases map to TRBD2. The CDR3 covers 13 residues. The ends lost 4 bases at V and 4 bases at J; junction bases unmatched: 4. Germline-derived CDR1 and CDR2 are SGHDT and YYEEEE. This CDR3 is CASSRPGGETQYF. CDR3 nucleotides: TGTGCCAGCAGCCGTCCGGGGGGAGAGACCCAGTACTTC. Complete variable domain (other parts from reference TRBV5-6 and TRBJ2-5): DAGVTQSPTHLIKTRGQQVTLRCSPKSGHDTVSWYQQALGQGPQFIFQYYEEEERQRGNFPDRFSGHQFPNYSSELNVNALLLGDSALYLCASSRPGGETQYFGPGTRLLVL.

This sequence joins TRBV9 and TRBJ1-1; D uncertain. Trimming removed 8 bases from V and 0 bases from J, with 8 bases in between. The CDR3 runs 12 residues. From germline, CDR1 is SGDLS and CDR2 YYNGEE. Here the CDR3 DNA reads TGTGCCAGTTCGAGGGTGAACACTGAAGCTTTCTTT. Encoded protein: CASSRVNTEAFF.

The chain is built from TRBV4-1 and TRBJ2-1, with 12 bases fitting TRBD2. J was trimmed by 4 bases and V by 4 bases; bases with no gene match: 2. This CDR3 comprises 15 residues. Germline lookup yields CDR1 MGHRA and CDR2 YSYEKL. CDR3 protein: CASSRTSGEYNEQFF. CDR3 bases: TGCGCCAGCAGCCGGACTAGCGGGGAGTACAATGAGCAGTTCTTC.

V and J are TRBV6-6 and TRBJ1-1; 8 nucleotides line up with TRBD1. CDR1 and CDR2 (germline): MNHNY, SVGAGI (reference sequence). The CDR3 has 15 amino acids. The ends lost 6 bases at V and 4 bases at J; junction bases unmatched: 10. The CDR3 loop reads CASRRRQGAGTEAFF. CDR3 bases: TGTGCCAGCAGACGACGTCAGGGGGCTGGCACTGAAGCTTTCTTT.

V gene TRBV5-4 combines with J gene TRBJ2-7, with TRBD2 matching over 9 bases. Germline values: CDR1 SGHNT, CDR2 YYREEE (reference sequence). CDR3 length equals 16 residues. J gave up 3 bases and V 4 bases, and 11 bases lay outside the gene matches. The CDR3 reads CASSPRVLAGHYEQYF. The CDR3 DNA reads as TGTGCCAGCAGCCCGCGAGTCCTAGCGGGGCACTACGAGCAGTACTTC.

J is TRBJ2-7 and V is TRBV24-1; TRBD1 aligns across 9 bases. CDR3 length equals 14 residues. The V and J ends lost 6 bases and 6 bases, in that order; junction bases with no gene match: 8. Germline loops: CDR1 KGHDR, CDR2 SFDVKD. The CDR3 reads CATSSSDRGGEQYF. The CDR3 DNA follows: TGTGCCACCAGTTCTTCGGACAGGGGAGGCGAGCAGTACTTC.

This clone is a singleton in its sample. The J gene is TRBJ2-7, the V gene TRBV28; 10 bases match TRBD2. This CDR3 is 13 amino acids long. Germline trimming cut 7 bases from V and 4 bases from J; bases unmatched to any gene: 4. CDR1 and CDR2 from the germline V gene are MDHEN and SYDVKM. CDR3 in amino acids: CASIPSGGYEQYF. CDR3 nucleotide sequence: TGTGCCAGCATCCCTAGCGGGGGTTACGAGCAGTACTTC.

This clone was recorded only once. The chain recombines TRBV9 with TRBJ2-7, with 8 bases fitting TRBD2. The germline V gene has CDR1 SGDLS and CDR2 YYNGEE. The CDR3 is 15 residues long. Losses at the gene ends were 3 bases for V and 3 bases for J; bases not matched to a gene: 8. The CDR3 protein is CASSAAGTRGYEQYF. Written as DNA, the CDR3 is TGTGCCAGCAGCGCCGCCGGGACTAGGGGCTACGAGCAGTACTTC.